These T cell receptor beta chains were read from a single sample in a study of beta chain features in type 1 diabetes. The assay was immunoSEQ multiplex PCR, and TCRdb's table has in-frame clones only and misses some. The sample has about 300,000 clones; roughly 13% are singletons. Material for sequencing was naive CD4+ T cells from blood. These receptors originate from a woman aged 18-30 years with type 1 diabetes. CDR3s include the opening cysteine and the closing phenylalanine or tryptophan.

j_call: TRBJ1-2; v_call: TRBV19; cdr3_aa: CASMGRSSGYTF
j_call: TRBJ2-7; v_call: TRBV20-1; cdr3_aa: CSASGSSEQYF
j_call: TRBJ2-1; v_call: TRBV29-1; cdr3_aa: CSVRAGASSGEQFF
j_call: TRBJ1-2; v_call: TRBV9; cdr3_aa: CASSVGVGQGYGYTF
j_call: TRBJ2-2; v_call: TRBV30; cdr3_aa: CAWSPDRGWTGELFF
j_call: TRBJ2-2; v_call: TRBV29-1; cdr3_aa: CSVQREFTGELFF
j_call: TRBJ1-1; v_call: TRBV7-9; cdr3_aa: CASSLVADTEAFF
j_call: TRBJ1-2; v_call: TRBV5-1; cdr3_aa: CASSKTQGAYGYTF
j_call: TRBJ2-3; v_call: TRBV7-9; cdr3_aa: CASSPAVAGIFTDTQYF
j_call: TRBJ2-5; v_call: TRBV5-4; cdr3_aa: CASSLGLVEQETQYF
j_call: TRBJ2-1; v_call: TRBV18; cdr3_aa: CASSPPLGPSSYNEQFF
j_call: TRBJ2-3; v_call: TRBV29-1; cdr3_aa: CSVGLRFTDTQYF
j_call: TRBJ2-5; v_call: TRBV7-2; cdr3_aa: CASSLSGTGVSETQYF
j_call: TRBJ2-5; v_call: TRBV7-2; cdr3_aa: CASSLGAAGGGQETQYF